This T cell receptor (beta chain) stems from a study of CD8 T cells in Susac syndrome. Random hexamers served to reverse transcribe about 0.45 to 1 ug RNA. TCR beta CDR3 was amplified by immunoSEQ multiplex PCR. This amplification extended across 54 Vbeta and 13 Jbeta segments. TCRdb itself ran the immunoSEQ multiplex PCR reads through MiXCR, one entry per CDR3 protein. Of about 210,000 distinct CDR3 sequences listed, roughly 96% were seen once; the top ten hold roughly 0.1%. Each multiple sclerosis control was a treatment-naive patient with relapsing-remitting disease that was either stable or active. Trimming took 6 bases from V and 1 from J, leaving 12 bases between them. This CDR3 is 14 amino acids long. In germline, CDR1 is MNHEY, CDR2 SVGAGI.

The sample comprised CD4+ T cells from PBMCs. The origin of this receptor is a human donor with multiple sclerosis. The V gene is TRBV6-5, the J gene TRBJ1-1; D possibly corresponds to TRBD1 (5 bases). CDR3 nucleotides: TGTGCCAGCAGGAGGGACGGAACGAACACTGAAGCTTTCTTT. Its translation is CASRRDGTNTEAFF.